These T cell receptor beta chains were read from a single sample in a study of T-cell memory formation after mild COVID-19. MiXCR was run by TCRdb on the 5' RACE reads, yielding one entry per CDR3 protein. The data contain some 300,000 distinct CDR3 sequences, around a fifth of them seen just once; the ten biggest clones take up 20% to 25%. Sequenced: PBMCs or a T cell subset sorted from them (not recorded which). The receptors here all came from a young man who had mild COVID-19 (a few samples of this study predate the infection). Cell type and time point are not known. Both conserved end residues are part of each CDR3. The D gene is left open where the match is weak. Part of the rows lack a size; the others show once, few, many or a class for expanded clones.

D gene: NA; J gene: TRBJ2-6; V gene: TRBV5-1; clone size: NA; CDR3 protein: CASSLETGANVLTF; CDR3 DNA: TGCGCCAGCAGCTTGGAGACTGGGGCCAACGTCCTGACTTTC
D gene: TRBD2; J gene: TRBJ2-3; V gene: TRBV20-1; clone size: few; CDR3 protein: CTGGASRTDTQYF; CDR3 DNA: TGCACGGGGGGGGCTTCCCGAACAGATACGCAGTATTTT
D gene: NA; J gene: TRBJ2-3; V gene: TRBV6-5; clone size: NA; CDR3 protein: CASRGLDRAAQYF; CDR3 DNA: TGTGCCAGCAGGGGCCTGGACCGCGCCGCGCAGTATTTT
D gene: NA; J gene: TRBJ2-1; V gene: TRBV6-5; clone size: many; CDR3 protein: CASSYSGGPYNEQFF; CDR3 DNA: TGTGCCAGCAGTTACTCGGGGGGCCCTTACAATGAGCAGTTCTTC
D gene: NA; J gene: TRBJ1-1; V gene: TRBV20-1; clone size: NA; CDR3 protein: CSAIPYTEAFF; CDR3 DNA: TGCAGTGCTATTCCGTACACTGAAGCTTTCTTT
D gene: TRBD1; J gene: TRBJ2-4; V gene: TRBV4-3; clone size: few; CDR3 protein: CASSRRQGMTLQYF; CDR3 DNA: TGCGCCAGCAGCCGCCGACAGGGGATGACCCTTCAGTACTTC
D gene: NA; J gene: TRBJ1-1; V gene: TRBV6-2/TRBV6-3; clone size: NA; CDR3 protein: CASSSGPRVTEAFF; CDR3 DNA: TGTGCCAGCAGTTCCGGGCCCAGAGTCACTGAAGCTTTCTTT
D gene: NA; J gene: TRBJ1-5; V gene: TRBV4-3; clone size: NA; CDR3 protein: CASSQDQTGTQPQHF; CDR3 DNA: TGCGCCAGCAGCCAAGATCAAACGGGGACTCAGCCCCAGCATTTT
D gene: TRBD1; J gene: TRBJ1-2; V gene: TRBV7-3; clone size: NA; CDR3 protein: CASSPTPGQGARGYTF; CDR3 DNA: TGTGCCAGCAGCCCAACTCCGGGACAGGGGGCGAGAGGCTACACCTTC
D gene: NA; J gene: TRBJ1-5; V gene: TRBV27; clone size: NA; CDR3 protein: CASSQFNQPQHF; CDR3 DNA: TGTGCCAGCAGTCAATTCAATCAGCCCCAGCATTTT
D gene: TRBD1; J gene: TRBJ2-1; V gene: TRBV18; clone size: NA; CDR3 protein: CASSPGQGPNEQFF; CDR3 DNA: TGTGCCAGCTCGCCGGGACAGGGTCCAAATGAGCAGTTCTTC
D gene: NA; J gene: TRBJ1-5; V gene: TRBV7-3; clone size: once; CDR3 protein: CASSLKGILSNQPQHF; CDR3 DNA: TGTGCCAGCAGCTTGAAGGGCATCTTGAGCAATCAGCCCCAGCATTTT
D gene: NA; J gene: TRBJ2-3; V gene: TRBV15; clone size: few; CDR3 protein: CATSRYEAKDTQYF; CDR3 DNA: TGTGCCACCAGCAGATATGAAGCGAAAGATACGCAGTATTTT